What follows are 29 T cell receptor beta chains derived from one specimen sequenced in a study of regulatory T cells in long-lasting Graves disease. Time point reported: newly diagnosed GD, antithyroid drugs for less than 3 months. PBMC RNA was the source of the TCR library. According to the study, TCR beta libraries were built with iRepertoire HTBI primers and CDR3-region Arm-PCR. TCRdb processed the multiplex PCR reads anew with MiXCR; each CDR3 protein has one entry. Among 300,000 to 400,000 distinct CDR3 sequences listed, roughly 17% were seen once. These data also featured in a second study, about T cells in Graves' hyperthyroidism and ophthalmopathy.

The sequences come from peripheral blood mononuclear cells (PBMCs), collected at new diagnosis, from a patient treated with antithyroid drugs. These receptors came from a man aged 35 to 55 with Graves disease.

This clonotype has ten or more counts. The rearrangement links TRBV20-1 to TRBJ1-1, with TRBD1 matching over 10 bases. CDR3 length: 13 amino acids. Per the germline V gene, CDR1 is DFQATT and CDR2 is SNEGSKA (reference sequence). V trimming: 4 bases; J trimming: 3 bases; junction bases outside the gene matches: 2. The CDR3 nucleotides read TGCAGTGCTAAGGGACAGGGGTACACTGAAGCTTTCTTT. Protein sequence: CSAKGQGYTEAFF.

Only a few counts were recorded for this clonotype. The chain couples TRBV12-3 or TRBV12-4 to TRBJ2-2; D assignment may be TRBD1 or TRBD2 (6 bases each). V was clipped by 4 bases and J by 4 bases, with 13 bases between them. The CDR3 contains 15 residues. CDR3 sequence (DNA): TGTGCCAGCAGTTCCCGGGGGCTTGGCACCGGGGAGCTGTTTTTT. This codes for CASSSRGLGTGELFF.

At least ten counts were recorded for this clonotype. The CDR3 coding sequence is TGCAGTGCTGCGGGACAGGGCTCCTACAATGAGCAGTTCTTC. This encodes CSAAGQGSYNEQFF. The V call is TRBV20-1, the J call TRBJ2-1; TRBD1 matches at 9 bases. In germline, CDR1 is DFQATT, CDR2 SNEGSKA (reference sequence). This CDR3 region has 14 residues. V shed 5 bases and J 0 bases; nucleotides not matched to a gene: 2.

The V gene is TRBV20-1, the J gene TRBJ1-1, with TRBD1 as a possible D gene (5 bases). V was clipped by 0 bases and J by 3 bases, with 8 bases between them. CDR1 and CDR2 from the germline V gene are DFQATT and SNEGSKA (reference sequence). The CDR3 is made up of 13 amino acids. The CDR3 here is CSARDWGDTEAFF. The DNA for the CDR3 is TGCAGTGCTAGAGATTGGGGGGACACTGAAGCTTTCTTT.

This clonotype was seen ten or more times. The rearrangement uses TRBV7-2 and TRBJ2-1, with 8 bases aligning to TRBD2. The germline CDR1 and CDR2 sequences are SGHTA and FQGNSA. With V trimmed by 1 base and J by 8 bases, 7 bases remained unmatched. The CDR3 is made up of 15 amino acids. The CDR3 protein is CASSLDAGGVYEQFF. Here the CDR3 DNA reads TGTGCCAGCAGCTTAGATGCGGGGGGTGTGTATGAGCAGTTCTTC.

This clonotype was picked up one time. This chain links TRBV15 with TRBJ2-3, with 7 bases that match TRBD2. V lost 5 bases, J lost 6 bases, and 8 bases stayed unmatched. CDR1 LNHNV and CDR2 YYDKDF come from the germline V gene (reference sequence). The CDR3 has 14 amino acids. CDR3 nucleotide sequence: TGTGCCACCAGCCCGGGGGGACTCGTCGATACGCAGTATTTT. Its translation is CATSPGGLVDTQYF. The entire variable domain, with the rest obtained from reference TRBV15 and TRBJ2-3, is as follows: DAMVIQNPRYQVTQFGKPVTLSCSQTLNHNVMYWYQQKSSQAPKLLFHYYDKDFNNEADTPDNFQSRRPNTSFCFLDIRSPGLGDTAMYLCATSPGGLVDTQYFGPGTRLTVL.

The chain uses TRBV30 and TRBJ1-2; 12 bases match TRBD1. Trimming took 0 bases from V and 8 from J; bases not matched to a gene: 7. This CDR3 spans 15 amino acids. CDR1 GTSNPN and CDR2 SVGIG come from the germline V gene (reference sequence). CDR3 protein: CAWSVGGTGGRGYTF. In DNA form, the CDR3 reads TGTGCCTGGAGTGTAGGGGGGACAGGGGGCAGGGGCTACACCTTC.

This clonotype was counted only a few times. For the CDR3, the DNA is TGCGCCAGCAGCCAAGAACCCAGAAGCTCCTACGAGCAGTACTTC. Encoded protein: CASSQEPRSSYEQYF. The chain joins TRBV4-1 to TRBJ2-7; D is unclear. Between the trimmed V and J ends, which lost 0 bases and 0 bases, there was a span of 9 bases. CDR3 length: 15 amino acids. Germline V gives CDR1 MGHRA, CDR2 YSYEKL.

The sample holds many counts of this clonotype. The chain combines TRBV2 with TRBJ1-5; D may be TRBD1 (5 bases). The length of the CDR3 is 14 residues. V lost 6 bases and J lost 3, with 12 bases in between. In germline, CDR1 is SNHLY, CDR2 FYNNEI. The CDR3 nucleotides read TGTGCCAGCAGGGGCCGGGACGACAATCAGCCCCAGCATTTT. Its translation: CASRGRDDNQPQHF.

The chain joins TRBV15 to TRBJ2-7; 9 bases align to TRBD1. V shed 3 bases and J 4 bases; nucleotides not matched to a gene: 7. The CDR3 totals 15 residues. The germline CDR1 and CDR2 sequences are LNHNV and YYDKDF (reference sequence). The CDR3 loop reads CATSRTRDRVYEQYF. As DNA, the CDR3 is TGTGCCACCAGCAGGACCCGGGACAGGGTATACGAGCAGTACTTC.

V gene TRBV5-6 combines with J gene TRBJ1-1, with D possibly being TRBD1 (6 bases). The ends were cut back, 4 bases at V and 4 bases at J, with 14 bases in the middle. Per the germline V gene, CDR1 is SGHDT and CDR2 is YYEEEE. The CDR3 sequence is 14 residues long. This CDR3 is CASSPHKGGTEAFF. The CDR3 coding sequence is TGTGCCAGCAGCCCACACAAAGGGGGCACTGAAGCTTTCTTT.

The DNA for the CDR3 is TGTGCCAGCGAAGCCGGGTTGGGCAATCAGCCCCAGCATTTT. Translating it yields CASEAGLGNQPQHF. V gene TRBV19 combines with J gene TRBJ1-5, with no clear D. CDR3 size: 14 residues. Looked up from germline, CDR1 is LNHDA and CDR2 is SQIVND (reference sequence). V was clipped by 9 bases and J by 2 bases, with 14 bases between them.

This clonotype was recorded at least ten times. The chain's CDR3 is CASSTLMGGPNNEQFF. In nucleotides, the CDR3 is TGTGCCAGCAGCACCCTCATGGGGGGGCCAAACAATGAGCAGTTCTTC. The chain carries TRBV27 and TRBJ2-1; possibly TRBD2 for D (7 bases). The CDR3 extends over 16 amino acids. CDR1 and CDR2 from the germline V gene are MNHEY and SMNVEV (reference sequence). Trimming removed 6 bases from V and 5 bases from J, with 20 bases in between.

This clonotype was picked up many times. Here the CDR3 reads CASMKRLGEKLFF. The CDR3 DNA sequence: TGTGCCAGCATGAAGAGGCTGGGTGAAAAACTGTTTTTT. This chain joins TRBV28 and TRBJ1-4, with no clear D. Germline V CDR1 and CDR2: MDHEN, SYDVKM. This CDR3 comprises 13 residues. Trimming took off 7 bases at V and 7 bases at J, with 13 bases between the two ends. The variable domain in full, completed from reference TRBV28 and TRBJ1-4, reads DVKVTQSSRYLVKRTGEKVFLECVQDMDHENMFWYRQDPGLGLRLIYFSYDVKMKEKGDIPEGYSVSREKKERFSLILESASTNQTSMYLCASMKRLGEKLFFGSGTQLSVL.

This clonotype was observed a handful of times. The gene calls are TRBV6-1 and TRBJ2-3; possible D gene TRBD1, 6 bases. Trimming stripped 4 bases from V and 0 bases from J, with 14 bases between. Germline CDR1 is MNHNS and CDR2 is SASEGT. The CDR3 totals 16 residues. This CDR3 reads CASSAPSGESTDTQYF. The CDR3 region has the DNA TGTGCCAGCAGTGCCCCCTCAGGGGAAAGCACAGATACGCAGTATTTT.

The rearrangement links TRBV6-5 to TRBJ1-1; D is ambiguous. The germline V gene encodes CDR1 MNHEY and CDR2 SVGAGI. The V and J ends lost 0 bases and 1 base respectively, with 12 bases between them. CDR3 size: 16 residues. The CDR3 sequence is CASSYSLASGNTEAFF. CDR3 nucleotides: TGTGCCAGCAGTTACTCGCTCGCCAGCGGGAACACTGAAGCTTTCTTT.

This clonotype was seen repeatedly, ten times or more. The rearrangement joins TRBV12-3 or TRBV12-4 to TRBJ2-3; D remains unclear. Trimming cost V 5 bases and J 5 bases, with 8 bases left between them. CDR3 length equals 12 residues. CDR3: CASSTRGDTQYF. The CDR3 coding sequence is TGTGCCAGCAGTACCCGAGGAGATACGCAGTATTTT.

The V call is TRBV6-1, the J call TRBJ2-7, with 10 bases aligning to TRBD2. Looked up from germline, CDR1 is MNHNS and CDR2 is SASEGT. The CDR3 extends over 17 amino acids. V gave up 6 bases and J gave up 0 bases; unmatched junction bases: 11. The CDR3 DNA is TGTGCCAGCAGAGAACGGCCTAGCGGGGGCCCCTCCTACGAGCAGTACTTC. Translated: CASRERPSGGPSYEQYF.

The chain links TRBV30 to TRBJ2-3, with 7 positions matching TRBD2. Germline V gene lookup returns CDR1 GTSNPN and CDR2 SVGIG (reference sequence). V lost 0 bases to trimming and J lost 3 bases; unmatched junction nucleotides: 3. This CDR3 spans 14 amino acids. CDR3 coding DNA: TGTGCCTGGAGTGTCGGGGGGACTACAGATACGCAGTATTTT. Amino acid sequence: CAWSVGGTTDTQYF.

This clonotype was counted ten times or more. This rearrangement joins TRBV7-2 to TRBJ2-7; D might be TRBD2 (6 bases). Trimming stripped 10 bases from V and 3 bases from J, with 16 bases between. Germline V gene sequence: CDR1 SGHTA, CDR2 FQGNSA. This CDR3 spans 13 amino acids. In DNA form, the CDR3 reads TGTGCCACCTCGCGGGGCAGGGACTACGAGCAGTACTTC. It specifies CATSRGRDYEQYF.

In regard to this clonotype: A much larger clone differs from this one at a single base, so this may be a read error. This chain connects TRBV9 to TRBJ2-3; D ambiguous. The germline V gene has CDR1 SGDLS and CDR2 YYNGEE. Trimming pared 0 bases from V and 1 base from J, leaving 6 bases between. CDR3 length: 14 residues. CDR3: CASSVGAGTDTQYF. CDR3 DNA sequence: TGTGCCAGCAGCGTAGGGGCGGGCACAGATACGCAGTATTTT.

This clonotype was seen repeatedly, ten times or more. This chain joins TRBV27 and TRBJ2-7, with 9 positions matching TRBD1. Per the germline V gene, CDR1 is MNHEY and CDR2 is SMNVEV (reference sequence). There are 15 residues in the CDR3. The V gene end was trimmed by 5 bases and the J gene end by 0 bases; junction bases not matched to a gene: 5. The CDR3 coding sequence is TGTGCCAGCAGTCATGGGACAGGGTTCTCCTACGAGCAGTACTTC. This codes for CASSHGTGFSYEQYF.

There are many counts of this clonotype. The chain recombines TRBV20-1 with TRBJ2-7, with D hard to call. This CDR3 region has 14 residues. In germline, CDR1 is DFQATT, CDR2 SNEGSKA (reference sequence). V was cut by 3 bases and J by 0 bases, with 12 bases left in between. As DNA, the CDR3 is TGCAGTGCTAGGCCGATTCGTTCCTCCTACGAGCAGTACTTC. Protein: CSARPIRSSYEQYF.

The rearrangement joins TRBV6-1 to TRBJ2-7; D unresolved. The CDR3 consists of 14 residues. The germline V gene has CDR1 MNHNS and CDR2 SASEGT. V lost 5 bases and J 2 bases, leaving 13 bases between the germline ends. The DNA of the CDR3 is TGTGCCAGCAGTCGAGACACGAAAACCTACGAGCAGTACTTC. Protein product: CASSRDTKTYEQYF.

In its sample, this clonotype was seen a few times. This rearrangement joins TRBV6-1 to TRBJ2-5, with 9 bases matching TRBD2. The CDR3 is made up of 15 amino acids. Germline assignment: CDR1 MNHNS and CDR2 SASEGT. V shed 5 bases and J 1 base; nucleotides not matched to a gene: 5. The CDR3 DNA reads as TGTGCCAGCAGTCGGTTAGCGGGGGCCCAAGAGACCCAGTACTTC. Protein product: CASSRLAGAQETQYF.

Notes on this clonotype: A much larger clone sits a single nucleotide away, making a read error possible. The chain links TRBV5-5 to TRBJ2-5; possible D gene TRBD1, 6 bases. CDR1 is SGHKS and CDR2 is YYEKEE in the germline V gene (reference sequence). CDR3 length equals 20 residues. V lost 3 bases and J lost 0, with 27 bases in between. The CDR3 region has the DNA TGTGCCAGCAGCTCGATGGGGGCAAGATCCCTGGACACGTACCAAGAGACCCAGTACTTC. It translates to CASSSMGARSLDTYQETQYF.

This clonotype occurred many times. The chain joins TRBV18 to TRBJ1-4; 8 bases align to TRBD1. The CDR3 covers 15 residues. The J segment lost 3 bases and the V segment lost 0 bases, leaving 0 bases of the junction unmatched. In germline, CDR1 is KGHSH, CDR2 LQKENI. The CDR3 reads CASSPPGQANEKLFF. CDR3 DNA sequence: TGTGCCAGCTCACCACCGGGACAGGCTAATGAAAAACTGTTTTTT. Full variable domain (missing parts from reference TRBV18 and TRBJ1-4): NAGVMQNPRHLVRRRGQEARLRCSPMKGHSHVYWYRQLPEEGLKFMVYLQKENIIDESGMPKERFSAEFPKEGPSILRIQQVVRGDSAAYFCASSPPGQANEKLFFGSGTQLSVL.

This clonotype has at least ten counts. V is TRBV2 and J is TRBJ1-5; D not resolved. This CDR3 has 14 residues. V lost 6 bases and J 0 bases, leaving 9 bases between the germline ends. CDR1 and CDR2 (germline): SNHLY, FYNNEI. CDR3 coding DNA: TGTGCCAGCAGAGCAAACCCTAGCAATCAGCCCCAGCATTTT. Its protein is CASRANPSNQPQHF.

This clonotype was found many times. This rearrangement joins TRBV20-1 to TRBJ2-5; 11 nucleotides line up with TRBD2. The germline V gene encodes CDR1 DFQATT and CDR2 SNEGSKA (reference sequence). J was trimmed by 5 bases and V by 0 bases; bases with no gene match: 2. This CDR3 spans 14 amino acids. This CDR3 is CSARDRTSGETQYF. CDR3 nucleotide sequence: TGCAGTGCTAGAGATAGGACTAGCGGGGAGACCCAGTACTTC.